Each of the 16 T cell receptor beta chains below was sequenced from the same sample in a study of preoperative IRX-2 immunotherapy in early breast cancer. Indicated treatment: preoperative locoregional IRX-2 cytokine immunotherapy. TCRdb's copy holds only in-frame clones and misses some; the assay was immunoSEQ multiplex PCR. The data contain roughly 24,000 clones, roughly four fifths of them singletons. The material was lymph node tissue, obtained after IRX-2 immunotherapy. The origin of the receptors is a human donor with breast cancer.

This sequence joins TRBV5-1 and TRBJ2-7; no firm D call. Trimming removed 2 bases from V and 0 bases from J, with 9 bases in between. This CDR3 region has 14 residues. Germline assignment: CDR1 SGHRS and CDR2 YFSETQ. CDR3 amino acids: CASSFENPSYEQYF. The CDR3 DNA reads TGCGCCAGCAGCTTTGAGAATCCCTCCTACGAGCAGTACTTC. Complete variable domain (other parts from reference TRBV5-1 and TRBJ2-7): KAGVTQTPRYLIKTRGQQVTLSCSPISGHRSVSWYQQTPGQGLQFLFEYFSETQRNKGNFPGRFSGRQFSNSRSEMNVSTLELGDSALYLCASSFENPSYEQYFGPGTRLTVT.

The chain employs TRBV6-8 and TRBJ1-3; D possibly corresponds to TRBD1 (5 bases). Germline loops: CDR1 MNHGY, CDR2 SAAAGT. The CDR3 is 16 amino acids. The V and J ends lost 10 bases and 0 bases respectively, with 19 bases between them. The CDR3: CATEQGQGSSGNTIYF. CDR3 nucleotide sequence: TGTGCCACCGAACAAGGGCAGGGAAGCTCTGGAAACACCATATATTTT.

J is TRBJ1-2 and V is TRBV5-1; TRBD1 might be the D (5 bases). Trimming took off 4 bases at V and 4 bases at J, with 14 bases between the two ends. This CDR3 comprises 14 residues. Germline values: CDR1 SGHRS, CDR2 YFSETQ. The CDR3 loop reads CASSPTGYSYGYTF. DNA of the CDR3: TGCGCCAGCAGCCCAACAGGTTATTCCTATGGCTACACCTTC.

This clone was seen only a few times. The chain links TRBV5-1 to TRBJ2-4; the D gene is possibly TRBD1 (5 bases). Trimming removed 4 bases at V and 0 bases at J, with 14 bases between. Germline lookup yields CDR1 SGHRS and CDR2 YFSETQ. This CDR3 has 16 residues. CDR3 nucleotide sequence: TGCGCCAGCAGCCTGGACAATTCCTTAGCCAAAAACATTCAGTACTTC. Amino acid sequence: CASSLDNSLAKNIQYF.

The chain has TRBV28 and TRBJ2-7, with D perhaps TRBD1 or TRBD2 (5 bases each). The CDR3 extends over 13 amino acids. CDR1 and CDR2 from the germline V gene are MDHEN and SYDVKM. With 6 bases removed from V and 4 bases from J, the gap between germline ends came to 13 bases. CDR3 nucleotides: TGTGCCAGCAGCAAACAGGACTCTTACGAGCAGTACTTC. Translating it yields CASSKQDSYEQYF.

The chain recombines TRBV7-8 with TRBJ2-2; 7 bases are shared with TRBD1. The CDR3 has 17 amino acids. Germline V gene sequence: CDR1 SGHVS, CDR2 FQNEAQ. Losses at the gene ends were 1 base for V and 1 base for J; bases not matched to a gene: 6. The CDR3 sequence: CASSLGGGGLNTGELFF. The CDR3 coding sequence is TGTGCCAGCAGCTTAGGAGGGGGCGGTCTGAACACCGGGGAGCTGTTTTTT.

This clone has just one count. V is TRBV29-1 and J is TRBJ1-2; 8 positions agree with TRBD1. Germline V gene lookup returns CDR1 SQVTM and CDR2 ANQGSEA. V was pared by 6 bases and J by 8 bases, with 8 bases of the junction left unmatched. This CDR3 spans 12 amino acids. CDR3 protein: CSVKTGARGYTF. The CDR3 DNA reads as TGCAGCGTGAAGACAGGGGCAAGGGGCTACACCTTC.

This clone has just a few counts. DNA for the CDR3: TGTGCCAGCAGTCCCCCATCGAGACTAGCGGGGTACAATGAGCAGTTCTTC. Translated: CASSPPSRLAGYNEQFF. This rearrangement joins TRBV28 to TRBJ2-1; TRBD2 aligns across 11 bases. Germline assignment: CDR1 MDHEN and CDR2 SYDVKM. V lost 5 bases and J lost 4; bases outside the gene matches: 10. The CDR3 contains 17 residues.

The chain employs TRBV6-1 and TRBJ2-7; 8 bases line up with TRBD2. Germline trimming cut 1 base from V and 0 bases from J; bases unmatched to any gene: 5. The CDR3 is made up of 16 amino acids. Germline V gene sequence: CDR1 MNHNS, CDR2 SASEGT. CDR3 residues: CASSEESGRPSYEQYF. The DNA of the CDR3 is TGTGCCAGCAGTGAAGAGAGCGGGAGACCCTCCTACGAGCAGTACTTC.

This chain joins TRBV19 and TRBJ2-7; 11 nucleotides line up with TRBD1. This CDR3 comprises 15 residues. Germline CDR1 and CDR2: LNHDA and SQIVND (reference sequence). The V and J ends lost 7 bases and 3 bases, in that order; junction bases with no gene match: 8. The DNA for the CDR3 is TGTGCCAGTACCCCGGAGGGGACAGGGGGCTACGAGCAGTACTTC. Translated, it gives CASTPEGTGGYEQYF.

Only a few counts were recorded for this clone. The J gene is TRBJ2-7, the V gene TRBV11-3; 8 bases align to TRBD1. The germline V gene has CDR1 SGHNT and CDR2 YENEEA. CDR3 length equals 14 residues. J gave up 6 bases and V 2 bases, and 6 bases lay outside the gene matches. The CDR3 is CASSLRDRSPEQYF. The CDR3, as DNA: TGTGCCAGCAGCTTAAGGGACAGGTCCCCCGAGCAGTACTTC.

In this sample, this clone turned up a few times. This chain links TRBV11-3 with TRBJ2-5; TRBD1 is a possible D gene (6 bases). This CDR3 is built from 15 residues. In germline, CDR1 is SGHNT, CDR2 YENEEA. V lost 1 base and J 5 bases, leaving 14 bases between the germline ends. CDR3 nucleotide sequence: TGTGCCAGCAGCTTAGGAGTCAGGGGATGGGAGACCCAGTACTTC. Its protein product is CASSLGVRGWETQYF.

The rearrangement joins TRBV11-3 to TRBJ2-2; TRBD2 is a possible D gene (5 bases). Deletions cut 5 bases from V and 3 bases from J, with 10 bases between. Germline loops: CDR1 SGHNT, CDR2 YENEEA. CDR3 length: 14 amino acids. This CDR3 is CASSGRGYTGELFF. Here the CDR3 DNA reads TGTGCCAGCAGCGGTCGGGGATACACCGGGGAGCTGTTTTTT.

The chain uses TRBV11-3 and TRBJ2-2; tentative D call: TRBD2 (6 bases). The germline V gene has CDR1 SGHNT and CDR2 YENEEA. The CDR3 runs 14 residues. V was pared by 5 bases and J by 5 bases, with 12 bases between. CDR3 coding DNA: TGTGCCAGCAGCCCCGGGGGAAGAACCGGGGAGCTGTTTTTT. Amino acid sequence: CASSPGGRTGELFF.

This clone has more than one count but fewer than ten. V and J are TRBV15 and TRBJ1-5; perhaps TRBD1 as D (5 bases). Deletions cut 3 bases from V and 5 bases from J, with 11 bases between. In germline, CDR1 is LNHNV, CDR2 YYDKDF (reference sequence). There are 14 residues in the CDR3. CDR3 in DNA: TGTGCCACCAGCAGTGACAGAGTATATCAGCCCCAGCATTTT. Encoded protein: CATSSDRVYQPQHF.

The chain combines TRBV11-3 with TRBJ1-1; D might be TRBD1 (5 bases). This CDR3 is 18 amino acids long. The V gene's germline CDR1 is SGHNT and CDR2 YENEEA. Deletions cut 2 bases from V and 2 bases from J, with 21 bases between. The CDR3 sequence is CASSLISRGYGGNTEAFF. CDR3 nucleotides: TGTGCCAGCAGCTTAATCAGTCGGGGGTACGGGGGTAACACTGAAGCTTTCTTT.